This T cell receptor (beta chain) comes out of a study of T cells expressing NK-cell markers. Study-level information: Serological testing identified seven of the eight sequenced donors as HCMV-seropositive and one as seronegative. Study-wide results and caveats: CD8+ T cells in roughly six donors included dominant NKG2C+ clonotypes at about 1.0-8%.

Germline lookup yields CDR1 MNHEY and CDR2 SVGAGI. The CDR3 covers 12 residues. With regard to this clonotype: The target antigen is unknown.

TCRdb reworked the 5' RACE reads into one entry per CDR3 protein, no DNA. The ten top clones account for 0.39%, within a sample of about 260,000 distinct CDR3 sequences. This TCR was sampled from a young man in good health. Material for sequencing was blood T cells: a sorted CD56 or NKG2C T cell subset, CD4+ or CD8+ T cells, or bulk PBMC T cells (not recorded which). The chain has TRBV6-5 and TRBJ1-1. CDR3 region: CASSYSSTEAFF.